A single sample gave rise to the 9 T cell receptor beta chains below, sequenced in a study of blood T cell repertoires in COVID-19. Measured with immunoSEQ multiplex PCR; TCRdb has only the in-frame clones, and not every one. The repertoire holds some 110,000 clones, with approximately 80% as singletons. The sample was peripheral blood. The receptors derive from a woman in her sixties or seventies with acute or convalescent COVID-19.

This sequence joins TRBV7-6 and TRBJ2-3, with a possible D match to TRBD2 (6 bases). Germline CDR1 reads SGHVS; CDR2 reads FNYEAQ. V was pared by 5 bases and J by 2 bases, with 8 bases between. CDR3 size: 13 residues. CDR3 region: CASSRDFTDTQYF. Here the CDR3 DNA reads TGTGCCAGCAGCCGGGACTTCACAGATACGCAGTATTTT.

The chain's CDR3 is CASSLNSNSYNEQFF. The CDR3 region has the DNA TGTGCCAGCAGTTTAAATTCTAACTCCTACAATGAGCAGTTCTTC. V is TRBV27 and J is TRBJ2-1, with no clear D. CDR1 MNHEY and CDR2 SMNVEV come from the germline V gene (reference sequence). This CDR3 has 15 amino acids. V dropped 2 bases and J dropped 0 bases, with 8 bases sitting between them.

The chain carries TRBV9 and TRBJ2-1; D might be TRBD1 (6 bases). Germline assignment: CDR1 SGDLS and CDR2 YYNGEE. The CDR3 totals 16 residues. The germline V and J ends were trimmed by 0 bases and 4 bases, with 14 bases remaining between them. In DNA, the CDR3 is TGTGCCAGCAGCGTAGGAAGGGGGTGGGGATACAATGAGCAGTTCTTC. Translating gives CASSVGRGWGYNEQFF.

This sequence joins TRBV10-3 and TRBJ1-3, with 9 positions matching TRBD1. Per the germline V gene, CDR1 is ENHRY and CDR2 is SYGVKD. With V trimmed by 4 bases and J by 2 bases, 3 bases remained unmatched. The length of the CDR3 is 15 residues. The CDR3 DNA follows: TGTGCCATCAGTGGCGGGGACAGGGCTGGAAACACCATATATTTT. Protein sequence: CAISGGDRAGNTIYF.

This chain connects TRBV6-5 to TRBJ2-1; 13 bases are a match to TRBD2. V lost 7 bases, J lost 4 bases, and 4 bases stayed unmatched. Germline V CDR1 and CDR2: MNHEY, SVGAGI. The CDR3 runs 15 residues. CDR3 protein: CASTLAGGGYNEQFF. The CDR3 bases are TGTGCCAGCACACTAGCGGGGGGGGGATACAATGAGCAGTTCTTC.

This clone was counted between two and nine times. V usage is TRBV5-5 and J usage is TRBJ1-2, with 7 positions matching TRBD1. Germline V gene data show CDR1 as SGHKS and CDR2 as YYEKEE (reference sequence). The CDR3 is 15 residues long. After removal of 0 bases from V and 4 bases from J, the junction contained 6 bases not matched to a gene. The CDR3 coding sequence is TGTGCCAGCAGCTTGGTTTTGGGACAGAGCTATGGCTACACCTTC. This sequence encodes CASSLVLGQSYGYTF.

V is TRBV9 and J is TRBJ2-2; TRBD2 is a possible D gene (5 bases). Germline-derived CDR1 and CDR2 are SGDLS and YYNGEE. Trimming removed 6 bases at V and 5 bases at J, with 14 bases between. There are 14 residues in the CDR3. CDR3 DNA: TGTGCCAGCAAAAGAGCGGTAGAGACCGGGGAGCTGTTTTTT. Residues: CASKRAVETGELFF. The variable domain in full, with the rest retrieved from reference TRBV9 and TRBJ2-2, is DSGVTQTPKHLITATGQRVTLRCSPRSGDLSVYWYQQSLDQGLQFLIQYYNGEERAKGNILERFSAQQFPDLHSELNLSSLELGDSALYFCASKRAVETGELFFGEGSRLTVL.

The chain employs TRBV5-1 and TRBJ2-1; the match to TRBD1 covers 11 bases. CDR3 length equals 17 residues. J gave up 8 bases and V 4 bases, and 14 bases lay outside the gene matches. Germline CDR1 reads SGHRS; CDR2 reads YFSETQ. The CDR3 region is CASSPLPPGQGGHEQFF. The CDR3 coding sequence is TGCGCCAGCAGCCCCCTACCTCCGGGACAGGGGGGCCATGAGCAGTTCTTC.

The genes are TRBV7-8 and TRBJ1-2; D is undetermined. The CDR3 extends over 15 amino acids. CDR1 SGHVS and CDR2 FQNEAQ come from the germline V gene. Trimming shortened V by 4 bases and J by 4 bases, and 16 bases separated the two germline ends. The chain's CDR3 is CASSSLTVRGYGYTF. The CDR3 coding sequence is TGTGCCAGCAGCTCCTTGACGGTCCGGGGCTATGGCTACACCTTC.